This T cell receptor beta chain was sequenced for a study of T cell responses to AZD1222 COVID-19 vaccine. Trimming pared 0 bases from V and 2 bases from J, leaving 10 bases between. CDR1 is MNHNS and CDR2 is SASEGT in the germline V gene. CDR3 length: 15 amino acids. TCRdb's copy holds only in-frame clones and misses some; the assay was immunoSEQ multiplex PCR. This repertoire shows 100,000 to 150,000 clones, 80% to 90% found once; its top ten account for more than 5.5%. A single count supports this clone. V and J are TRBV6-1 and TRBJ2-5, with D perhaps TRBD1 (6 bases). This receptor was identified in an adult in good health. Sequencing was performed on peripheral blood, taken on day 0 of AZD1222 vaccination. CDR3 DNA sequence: TGTGCCAGCAGTGAAGCCCCTACAGGGCAAGAGACCCAGTACTTC. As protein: CASSEAPTGQETQYF.